The sequence of this TCR beta chain was determined in a study of T cells after posttransplantation cyclophosphamide. The method was immunoSEQ multiplex PCR; TCRdb's version includes in-frame clones alone and lacks a portion of them. In the table there are around 3,600 clones, about 81% of which are singletons. Controls had myeloablative marrow grafts with methotrexate and calcineurin inhibitor, sampled at 1 year. Concerning this clone itself: Its antigen is currently unknown.

Per germline, CDR1 SGHDN and CDR2 FVKESK. The CDR3 extends over 15 amino acids. Trimming cost V 2 bases and J 2 bases; bases outside gene matches: 0. Study-wide results and caveats: Donor-recipient repertoire similarity was low at 1-2 months, rising over year one. Tissue-infiltrating T cells from skin or gut overlapped little with blood T cells. TRB clonality was highly associated with recipient CMV seropositivity and reactivation.

The sample here was PBMCs, taken after allogeneic stem cell transplant with calcineurin inhibitor and methotrexate. The chain is built from TRBV14 and TRBJ2-1, with TRBD2 matching over 10 bases. This receptor was obtained from a female patient in her forties or fifties who received an allogeneic stem cell transplant from an unrelated donor, was CMV-positive, and had acute and chronic GVHD. Some T cells may be supplied by the graft donor. CDR3 DNA: TGTGCCAGCAGCCAAACTAGCGGGACCTACAATGAGCAGTTCTTC. Translating gives CASSQTSGTYNEQFF.